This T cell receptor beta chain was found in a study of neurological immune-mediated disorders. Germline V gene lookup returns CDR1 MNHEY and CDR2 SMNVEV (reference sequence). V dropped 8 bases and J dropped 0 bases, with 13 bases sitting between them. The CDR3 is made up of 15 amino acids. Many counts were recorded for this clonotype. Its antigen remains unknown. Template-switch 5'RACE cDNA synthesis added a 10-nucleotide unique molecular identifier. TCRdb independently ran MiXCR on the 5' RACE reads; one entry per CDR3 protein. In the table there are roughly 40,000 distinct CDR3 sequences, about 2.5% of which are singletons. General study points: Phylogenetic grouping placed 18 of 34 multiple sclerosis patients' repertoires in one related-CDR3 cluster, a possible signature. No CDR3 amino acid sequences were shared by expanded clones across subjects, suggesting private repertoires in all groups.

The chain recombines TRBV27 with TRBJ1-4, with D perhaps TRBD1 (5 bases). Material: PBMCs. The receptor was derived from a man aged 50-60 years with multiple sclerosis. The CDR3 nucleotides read TGTGCCAGCGGGGCCTACGGTGCAACTAATGAAAAACTGTTTTTT. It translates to CASGAYGATNEKLFF.